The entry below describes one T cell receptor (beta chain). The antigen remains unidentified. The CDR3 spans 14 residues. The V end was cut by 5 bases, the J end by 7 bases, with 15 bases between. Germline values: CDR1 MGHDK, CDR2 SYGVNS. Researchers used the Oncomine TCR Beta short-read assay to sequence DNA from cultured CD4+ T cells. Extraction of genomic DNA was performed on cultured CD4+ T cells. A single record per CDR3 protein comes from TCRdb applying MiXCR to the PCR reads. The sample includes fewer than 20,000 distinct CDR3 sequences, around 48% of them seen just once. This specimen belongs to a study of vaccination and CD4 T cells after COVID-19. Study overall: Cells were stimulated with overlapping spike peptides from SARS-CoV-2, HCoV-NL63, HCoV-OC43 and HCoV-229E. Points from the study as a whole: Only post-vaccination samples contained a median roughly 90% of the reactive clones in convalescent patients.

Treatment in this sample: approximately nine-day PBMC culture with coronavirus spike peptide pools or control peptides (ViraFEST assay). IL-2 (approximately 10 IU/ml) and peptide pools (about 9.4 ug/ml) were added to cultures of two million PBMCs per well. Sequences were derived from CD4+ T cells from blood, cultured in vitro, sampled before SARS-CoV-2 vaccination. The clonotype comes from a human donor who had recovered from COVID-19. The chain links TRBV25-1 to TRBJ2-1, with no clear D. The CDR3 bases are TGTGCCAGCAGTTCATACGAGGCCTCGAATGAGCAGTTCTTC. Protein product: CASSSYEASNEQFF.